The T cell receptor beta chain under discussion was sequenced for a study of T cell repertoires in cytomegalovirus infection. The overall study: Well-studied HLA-B-restricted CMV epitopes were used in the study alongside recently identified HLA-C-restricted ones. An indication of both CMV infection and matching HLA type came from public TCR beta signatures.

TCRdb called the reads again in MiXCR, with one record for every CDR3 protein. The sample has approximately 990,000 distinct CDR3 sequences, around 32% seen once. The table lists this clonotype with many counts. Antigen unknown. Whole-study results and caveats: What dominated the ex vivo response were HLA-C-restricted CMV-specific TCR beta clonotypes.

The CDR3 sequence is 17 residues long. The germline V and J ends were trimmed by 7 bases and 4 bases, with 25 bases remaining between them. Specimen: cultured CD8+ T cells from PBMCs, collected from culture after CMV antigen stimulation. This rearrangement joins TRBV12-3 or TRBV12-4 to TRBJ1-2; D unclear. This clonotype was sampled from a human donor in good health (CMV status not recorded). Some clones in this sample may be carry-over from other donors' samples. CDR3 bases: TGTGCCAGCACCCAAGGTCCGGGCATGGAACATTCCTATGGCTACACCTTC. Translating gives CASTQGPGMEHSYGYTF.